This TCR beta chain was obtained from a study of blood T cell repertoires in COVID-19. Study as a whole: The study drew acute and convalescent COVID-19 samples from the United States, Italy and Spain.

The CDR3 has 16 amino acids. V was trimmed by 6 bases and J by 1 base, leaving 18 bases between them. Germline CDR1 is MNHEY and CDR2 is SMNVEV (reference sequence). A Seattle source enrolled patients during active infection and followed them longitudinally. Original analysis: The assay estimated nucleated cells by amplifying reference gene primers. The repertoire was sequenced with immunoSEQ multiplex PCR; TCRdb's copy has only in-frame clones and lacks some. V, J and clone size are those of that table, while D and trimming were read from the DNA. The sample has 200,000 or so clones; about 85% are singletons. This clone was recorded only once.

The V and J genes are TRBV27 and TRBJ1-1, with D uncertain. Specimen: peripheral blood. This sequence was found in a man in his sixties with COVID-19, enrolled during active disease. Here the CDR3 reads CASSLSLPSGNTEAFF. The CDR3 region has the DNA TGTGCCAGCAGCCTCTCTCTCCCCTCGGGGAACACTGAAGCTTTCTTT.